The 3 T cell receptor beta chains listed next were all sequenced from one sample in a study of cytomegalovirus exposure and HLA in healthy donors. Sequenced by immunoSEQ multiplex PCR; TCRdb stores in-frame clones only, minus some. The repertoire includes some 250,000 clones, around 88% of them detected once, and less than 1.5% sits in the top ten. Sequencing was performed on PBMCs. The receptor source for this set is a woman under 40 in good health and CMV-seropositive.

In DNA form, the CDR3 reads TGTGCCAGCAGTTACCGAACGACTAGCGGGAGATCCGAGCAGTACTTC. Protein sequence: CASSYRTTSGRSEQYF. The gene calls are TRBV6-5 and TRBJ2-7; TRBD2 agrees at 12 bases. V shed 2 bases and J 6 bases; nucleotides not matched to a gene: 8. Germline-derived CDR1 and CDR2 are MNHEY and SVGAGI. The CDR3 runs to 16 residues.

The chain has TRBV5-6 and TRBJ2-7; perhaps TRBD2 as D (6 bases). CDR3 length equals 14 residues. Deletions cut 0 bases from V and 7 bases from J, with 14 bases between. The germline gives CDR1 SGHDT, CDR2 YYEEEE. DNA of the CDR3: TGTGCCAGCAGCTTGGGGAGGGGAAGTAAAGAGCAGTACTTC. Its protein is CASSLGRGSKEQYF.

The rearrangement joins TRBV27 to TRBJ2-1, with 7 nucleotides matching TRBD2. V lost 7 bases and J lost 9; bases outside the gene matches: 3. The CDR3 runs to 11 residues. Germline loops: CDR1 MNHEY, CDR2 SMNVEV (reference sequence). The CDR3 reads CASIGRGEQFF. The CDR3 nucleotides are TGTGCCAGCATTGGGAGGGGTGAGCAGTTCTTC.